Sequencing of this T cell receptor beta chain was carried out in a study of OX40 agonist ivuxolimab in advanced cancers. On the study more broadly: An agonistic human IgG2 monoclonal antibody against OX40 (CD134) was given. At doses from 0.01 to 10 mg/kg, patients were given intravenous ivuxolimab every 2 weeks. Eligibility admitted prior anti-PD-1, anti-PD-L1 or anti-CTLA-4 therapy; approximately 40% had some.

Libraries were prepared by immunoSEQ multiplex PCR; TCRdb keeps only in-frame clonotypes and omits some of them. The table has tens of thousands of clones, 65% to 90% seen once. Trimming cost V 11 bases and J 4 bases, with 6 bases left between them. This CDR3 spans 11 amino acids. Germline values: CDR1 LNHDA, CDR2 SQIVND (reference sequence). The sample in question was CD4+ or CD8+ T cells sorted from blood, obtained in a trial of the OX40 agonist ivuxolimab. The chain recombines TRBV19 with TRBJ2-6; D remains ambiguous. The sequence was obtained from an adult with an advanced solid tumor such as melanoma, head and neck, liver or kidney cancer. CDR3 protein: CAVGGANVLTF. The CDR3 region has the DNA TGTGCCGTTGGAGGGGCCAACGTCCTGACTTTC. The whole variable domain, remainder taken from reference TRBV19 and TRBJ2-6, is DGGITQSPKYLFRKEGQNVTLSCEQNLNHDAMYWYRQDPGQGLRLIYYSQIVNDFQKGDIAEGYSVSREKKESFPLTVTSAQKNPTAFYLCAVGGANVLTFGAGSRLTVL.